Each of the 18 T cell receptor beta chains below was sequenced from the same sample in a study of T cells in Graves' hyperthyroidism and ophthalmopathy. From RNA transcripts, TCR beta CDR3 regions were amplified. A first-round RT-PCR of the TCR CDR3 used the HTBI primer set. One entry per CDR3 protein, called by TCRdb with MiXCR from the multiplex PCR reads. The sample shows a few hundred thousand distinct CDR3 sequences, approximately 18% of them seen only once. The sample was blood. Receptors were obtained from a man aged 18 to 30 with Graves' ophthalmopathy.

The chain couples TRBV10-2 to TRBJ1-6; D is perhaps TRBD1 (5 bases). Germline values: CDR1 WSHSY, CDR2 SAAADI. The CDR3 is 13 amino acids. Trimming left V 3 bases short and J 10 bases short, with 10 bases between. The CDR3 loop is CASSDIQESPLHF. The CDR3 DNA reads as TGCGCCAGCAGTGACATACAGGAATCACCCCTCCACTTT.

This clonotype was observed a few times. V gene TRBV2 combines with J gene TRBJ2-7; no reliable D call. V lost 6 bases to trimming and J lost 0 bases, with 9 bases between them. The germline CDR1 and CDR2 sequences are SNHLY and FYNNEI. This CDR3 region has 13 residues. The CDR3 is CASRRFGSYEQYF. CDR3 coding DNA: TGTGCCAGCAGGCGGTTCGGCTCCTACGAGCAGTACTTC.

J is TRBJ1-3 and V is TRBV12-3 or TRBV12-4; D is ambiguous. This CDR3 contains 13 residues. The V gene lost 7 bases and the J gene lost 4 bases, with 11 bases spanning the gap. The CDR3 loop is CASIRGWGNTIYF. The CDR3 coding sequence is TGTGCCAGCATCCGGGGATGGGGAAACACCATATATTTT.

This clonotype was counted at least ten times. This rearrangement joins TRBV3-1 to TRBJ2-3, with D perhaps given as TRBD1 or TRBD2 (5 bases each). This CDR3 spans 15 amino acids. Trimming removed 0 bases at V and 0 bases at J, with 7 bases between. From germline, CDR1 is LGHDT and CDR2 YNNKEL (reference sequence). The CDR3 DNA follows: TGTGCCAGCAGCCAAGAGGGGGTAAGCACAGATACGCAGTATTTT. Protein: CASSQEGVSTDTQYF.

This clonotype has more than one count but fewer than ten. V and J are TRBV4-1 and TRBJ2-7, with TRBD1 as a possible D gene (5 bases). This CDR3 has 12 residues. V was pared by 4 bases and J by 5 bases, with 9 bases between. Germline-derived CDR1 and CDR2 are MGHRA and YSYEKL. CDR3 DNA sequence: TGCGCCAGCAGCCGAGCAGGGAACGAGCAGTACTTC. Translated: CASSRAGNEQYF.

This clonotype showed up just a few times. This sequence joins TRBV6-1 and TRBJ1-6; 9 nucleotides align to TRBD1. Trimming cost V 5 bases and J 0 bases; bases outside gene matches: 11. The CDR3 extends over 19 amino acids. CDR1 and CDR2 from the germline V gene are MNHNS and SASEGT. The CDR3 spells CASSNPGQGGASYNSPLHF. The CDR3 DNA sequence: TGTGCCAGCAGTAACCCGGGACAGGGAGGAGCCTCCTATAATTCACCCCTCCACTTT.

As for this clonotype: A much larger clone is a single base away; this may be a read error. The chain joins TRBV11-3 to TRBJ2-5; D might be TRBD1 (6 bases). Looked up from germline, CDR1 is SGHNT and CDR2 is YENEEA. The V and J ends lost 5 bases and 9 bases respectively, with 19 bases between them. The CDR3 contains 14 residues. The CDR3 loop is CASSPRQVSQAQYF. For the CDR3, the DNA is TGTGCCAGCAGCCCCCGACAGGTCTCACAGGCCCAGTACTTC.

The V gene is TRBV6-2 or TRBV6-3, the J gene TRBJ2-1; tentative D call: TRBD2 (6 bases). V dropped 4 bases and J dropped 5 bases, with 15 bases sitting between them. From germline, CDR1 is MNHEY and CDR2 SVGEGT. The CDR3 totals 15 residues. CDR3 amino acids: CASSSLGGLHNEQFF. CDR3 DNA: TGTGCCAGCAGTTCCCTCGGAGGACTACACAATGAGCAGTTCTTC.

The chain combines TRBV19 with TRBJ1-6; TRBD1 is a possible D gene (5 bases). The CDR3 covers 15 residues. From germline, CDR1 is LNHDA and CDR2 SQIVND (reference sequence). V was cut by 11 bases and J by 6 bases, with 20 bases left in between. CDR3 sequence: CASARGRPSNSPLHF. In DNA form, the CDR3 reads TGTGCCTCTGCTAGGGGTAGGCCGTCTAATTCACCCCTCCACTTT.

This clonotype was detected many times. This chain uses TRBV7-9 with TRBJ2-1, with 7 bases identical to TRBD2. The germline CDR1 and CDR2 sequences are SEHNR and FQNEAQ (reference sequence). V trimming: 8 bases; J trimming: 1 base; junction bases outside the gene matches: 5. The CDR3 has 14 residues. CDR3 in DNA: TGTGCCAGCGCCGGGCGGGGGTCCTACAATGAGCAGTTCTTC. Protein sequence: CASAGRGSYNEQFF.

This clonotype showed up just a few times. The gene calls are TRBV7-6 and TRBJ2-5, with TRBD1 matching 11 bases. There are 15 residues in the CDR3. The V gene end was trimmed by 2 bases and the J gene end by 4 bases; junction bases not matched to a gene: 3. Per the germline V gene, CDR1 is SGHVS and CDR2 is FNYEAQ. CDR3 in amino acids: CASSLYGQGAETQYF. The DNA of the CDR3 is TGTGCCAGCAGCTTATATGGACAGGGGGCAGAGACCCAGTACTTC.

The CDR3: CASSPEGGNYGYTF. The CDR3 DNA reads as TGCGCCAGCAGCCCGGAGGGGGGGAACTATGGCTACACCTTC. This rearrangement joins TRBV5-1 to TRBJ1-2; maybe TRBD1 (6 bases). The CDR3 runs to 14 residues. The V gene's germline CDR1 is SGHRS and CDR2 YFSETQ. The V end was cut by 4 bases, the J end by 2 bases, with 12 bases between.

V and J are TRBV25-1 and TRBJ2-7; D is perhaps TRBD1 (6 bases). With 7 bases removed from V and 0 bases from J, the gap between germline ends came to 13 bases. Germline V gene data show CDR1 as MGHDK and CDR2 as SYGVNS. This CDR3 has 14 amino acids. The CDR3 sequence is CASKRTDSSYEQYF. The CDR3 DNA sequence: TGTGCCAGCAAAAGGACAGATAGCTCCTACGAGCAGTACTTC.

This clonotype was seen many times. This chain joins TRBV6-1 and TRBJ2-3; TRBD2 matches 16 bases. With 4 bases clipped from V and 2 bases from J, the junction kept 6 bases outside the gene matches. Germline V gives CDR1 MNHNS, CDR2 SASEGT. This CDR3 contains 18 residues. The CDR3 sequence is CASSAPGLAGGPTDTQYF. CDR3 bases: TGTGCCAGCAGTGCCCCGGGACTAGCGGGGGGGCCCACAGATACGCAGTATTTT.

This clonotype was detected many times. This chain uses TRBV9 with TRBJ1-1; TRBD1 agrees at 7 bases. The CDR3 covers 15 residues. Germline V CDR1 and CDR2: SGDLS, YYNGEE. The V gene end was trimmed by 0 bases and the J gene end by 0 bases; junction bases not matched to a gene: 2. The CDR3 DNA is TGTGCCAGCAGCGTAGCCGGACAGGTGAACACTGAAGCTTTCTTT. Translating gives CASSVAGQVNTEAFF.

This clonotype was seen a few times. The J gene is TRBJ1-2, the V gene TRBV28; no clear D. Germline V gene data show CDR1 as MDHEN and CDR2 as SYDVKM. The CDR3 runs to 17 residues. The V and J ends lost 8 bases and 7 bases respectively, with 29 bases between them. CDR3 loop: CASSPTTSGWAYVGYTF. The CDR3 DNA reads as TGTGCCAGCTCACCGACGACCTCGGGGTGGGCCTACGTTGGCTACACCTTC.

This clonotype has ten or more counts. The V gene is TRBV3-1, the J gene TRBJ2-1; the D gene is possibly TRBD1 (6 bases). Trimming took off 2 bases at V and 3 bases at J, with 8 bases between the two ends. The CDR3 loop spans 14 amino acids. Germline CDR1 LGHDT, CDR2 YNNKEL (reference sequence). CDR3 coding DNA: TGTGCCAGCAGCCAACAGGGGATCTACAATGAGCAGTTCTTC. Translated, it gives CASSQQGIYNEQFF.

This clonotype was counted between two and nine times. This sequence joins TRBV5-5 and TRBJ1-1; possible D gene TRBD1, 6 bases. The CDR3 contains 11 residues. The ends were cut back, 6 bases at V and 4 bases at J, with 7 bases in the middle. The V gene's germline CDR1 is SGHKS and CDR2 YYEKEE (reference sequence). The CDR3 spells CASKGGTEAFF. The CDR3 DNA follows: TGTGCCAGCAAGGGGGGCACTGAAGCTTTCTTT.